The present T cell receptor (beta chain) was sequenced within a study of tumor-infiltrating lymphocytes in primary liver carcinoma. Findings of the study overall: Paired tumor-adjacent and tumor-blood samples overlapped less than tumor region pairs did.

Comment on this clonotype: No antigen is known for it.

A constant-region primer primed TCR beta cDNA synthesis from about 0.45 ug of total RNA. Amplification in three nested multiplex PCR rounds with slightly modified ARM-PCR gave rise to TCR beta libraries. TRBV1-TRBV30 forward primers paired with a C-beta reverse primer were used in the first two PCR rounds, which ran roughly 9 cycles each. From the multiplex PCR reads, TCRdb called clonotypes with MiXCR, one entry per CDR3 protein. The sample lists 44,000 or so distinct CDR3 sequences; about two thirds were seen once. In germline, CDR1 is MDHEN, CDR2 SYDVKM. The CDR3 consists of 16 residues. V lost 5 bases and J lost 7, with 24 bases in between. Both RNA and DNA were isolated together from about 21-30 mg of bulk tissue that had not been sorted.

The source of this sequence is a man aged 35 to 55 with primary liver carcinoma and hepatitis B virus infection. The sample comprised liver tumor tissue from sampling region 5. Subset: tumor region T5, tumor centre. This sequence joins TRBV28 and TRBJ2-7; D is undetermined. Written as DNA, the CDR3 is TGTGCCAGCAGTCCCCCCCGGACGGGTCGGCTAAATGAGCAGTACTTC. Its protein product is CASSPPRTGRLNEQYF.